This entry features one T cell receptor beta chain sequence. Its specificity is unknown. This entry is derived from a study of Ad26.COV2.S vaccination and SARS-CoV-2 variants. Study results and limitations: Measurements of TCR breadth and depth may have given underestimates of the total T cell responses. Spike-specific TCR breadth was greater in vaccine than placebo recipients.

The table came from immunoSEQ multiplex PCR; TCRdb's copy has only in-frame clones and leaves some out. The data hold roughly 320,000 clones, with about 85% observed a single time. Treatment meaning: around 19 received Ad26.COV2.S at low or high dose, single or two shots; roughly five received placebo; per-sample allocation not given. Repertoires come from day 63 after the first vaccine or placebo injection. Spike of the Wuhan-strain SARS-CoV-2 was expressed by an Ad26 vector, which formed the vaccine. CDR1 is KGHSH, CDR2 LQKENI, per germline. Trimming took 0 bases from V and 4 from J; bases not matched to a gene: 11. This CDR3 spans 18 amino acids.

The clonotype comes from a person between 18 and 60 years old who received the Ad26.COV2.S COVID-19 vaccine or a placebo. The chain employs TRBV18 and TRBJ2-3; 9 bases match TRBD1. Sequences were derived from peripheral blood, sampled in a trial of Ad26.COV2.S vaccine versus placebo. CDR3 amino acids: CASSPPGTGLLGADTQYF. In nucleotides, the CDR3 is TGTGCCAGCTCACCACCCGGGACAGGGCTTTTGGGCGCAGATACGCAGTATTTT.